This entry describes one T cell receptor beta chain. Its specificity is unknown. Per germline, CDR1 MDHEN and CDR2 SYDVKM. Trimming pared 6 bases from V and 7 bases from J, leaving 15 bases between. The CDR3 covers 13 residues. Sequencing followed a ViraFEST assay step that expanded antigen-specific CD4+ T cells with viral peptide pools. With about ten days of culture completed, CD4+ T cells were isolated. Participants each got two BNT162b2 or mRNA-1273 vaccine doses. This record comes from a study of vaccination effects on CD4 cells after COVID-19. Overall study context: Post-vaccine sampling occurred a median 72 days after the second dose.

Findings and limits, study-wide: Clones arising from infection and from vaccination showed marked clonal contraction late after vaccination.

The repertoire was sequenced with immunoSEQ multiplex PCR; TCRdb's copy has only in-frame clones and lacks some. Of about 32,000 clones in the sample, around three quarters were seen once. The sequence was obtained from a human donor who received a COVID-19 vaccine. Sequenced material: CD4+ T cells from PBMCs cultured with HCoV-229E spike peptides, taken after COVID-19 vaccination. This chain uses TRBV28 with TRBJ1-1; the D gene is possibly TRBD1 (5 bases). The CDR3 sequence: CASRGPRRGEAFF. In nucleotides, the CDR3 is TGTGCCAGCAGGGGACCCCGGCGGGGTGAAGCTTTCTTT.